Listed below are T cell receptor beta chains from one sample, sequenced in a study of identical twins. TCRdb used MiXCR to reprocess the 5' RACE reads, holding one entry per CDR3 protein. The sample yields around 1.7 million distinct CDR3 sequences, about 32% seen once. Sequencing input: cord blood. These receptors were collected from a newborn girl in good health. CDR3s include the opening cysteine and the closing phenylalanine or tryptophan. The D gene is left open where the match is weak. Rows may omit the clone size; those that give it use once, few, many or a size class.

j_gene	abundance	len	v_gene	d_gene	CDR3aa
TRBJ1-1	-	13	TRBV6-1	-	CASTLGLHTEAFF
TRBJ2-1	-	15	TRBV9	TRBD2	CASSVASGLYNEQFF
TRBJ2-5	few	13	TRBV6-2/TRBV6-3	-	CASSYYGVDEQYF
TRBJ2-1	many	17	TRBV2	-	CASRFLFPAASYNEQFF
TRBJ2-5	few	15	TRBV5-1	-	CASNPLALAEETQYF
TRBJ2-1	-	13	TRBV6-6	-	CASTPTVYNEQFF
TRBJ1-4	few	13	TRBV20-1	-	CSARSGTEEKLFF
TRBJ1-2	few	14	TRBV20-1	TRBD1	CSALGQGSLYGYTF
TRBJ2-4	-	15	TRBV2	-	CASSEQALAKNIQYF
TRBJ2-1	-	13	TRBV7-2	TRBD2	CASSYSGGETQFF
TRBJ1-2	many	15	TRBV4-1	-	CASSQVKQRSYGYTF
-	few	10	TRBV29-1	-	CSADYNEQYF
TRBJ2-6	-	20	TRBV10-3	TRBD1	CAISESILTGGAPGANVPTF
TRBJ2-3	few	14	TRBV7-9	-	CASSLEKVSDTQYF
TRBJ1-5	-	16	TRBV11-2	-	CASSLGMGARDQPQHF
TRBJ1-1	few	12	TRBV20-1	-	CSAMTGNTEAFF
-	-	15	TRBV20-1	TRBD1	CSALNRDRGAYEQYF
TRBJ2-3	few	13	TRBV5-8	-	CASSLTQYRLEYF
TRBJ1-2	-	15	TRBV12-3/TRBV12-4	TRBD1	CASSLDWRGRRGYTF
TRBJ2-3	-	15	TRBV15	TRBD1	CATSRRTGGADTQYF
TRBJ2-1	-	11	TRBV20-1	TRBD2	CSVTWSGRAFF
TRBJ2-1	-	15	TRBV3-1	-	CASSQAASRFNEQFF
TRBJ2-1	-	16	TRBV27	TRBD2	CASRRPGTSGYNEQFF
TRBJ2-7	few	14	TRBV6-4	-	CASSALASSYEQYF
TRBJ2-5	-	14	TRBV7-9	-	CASSLWQEGETQYF
TRBJ2-4	-	16	TRBV10-2	-	CASSDGSTLPAVKQYF
TRBJ1-2	-	12	TRBV5-1	-	CASSPQTDGYTF
TRBJ2-1	-	18	TRBV28	TRBD2	CASSLRASGFSSYNEQFF